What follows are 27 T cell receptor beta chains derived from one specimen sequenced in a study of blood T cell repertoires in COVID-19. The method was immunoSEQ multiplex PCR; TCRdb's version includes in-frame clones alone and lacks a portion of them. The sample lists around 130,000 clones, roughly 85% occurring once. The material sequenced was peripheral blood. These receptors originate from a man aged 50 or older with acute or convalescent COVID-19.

CDR3 DNA sequence: TGCAGCGCTTTACACCGGGACAAGGGAGATGGCTACACCTTC. Amino acid sequence: CSALHRDKGDGYTF. The chain recombines TRBV29-1 with TRBJ1-2; tentative D call: TRBD1 (6 bases). The CDR3 spans 14 residues. Germline V gene lookup returns CDR1 SQVTM and CDR2 ANQGSEA. V was clipped by 7 bases and J by 6 bases, with 21 bases between them.

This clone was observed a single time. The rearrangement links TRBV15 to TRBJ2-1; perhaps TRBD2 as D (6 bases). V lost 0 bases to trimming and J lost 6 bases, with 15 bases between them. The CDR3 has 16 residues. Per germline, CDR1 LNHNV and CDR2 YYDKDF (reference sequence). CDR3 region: CATSRDAGSPGNEQFF. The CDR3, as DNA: TGTGCCACCAGCAGAGATGCGGGGAGCCCGGGCAATGAGCAGTTCTTC.

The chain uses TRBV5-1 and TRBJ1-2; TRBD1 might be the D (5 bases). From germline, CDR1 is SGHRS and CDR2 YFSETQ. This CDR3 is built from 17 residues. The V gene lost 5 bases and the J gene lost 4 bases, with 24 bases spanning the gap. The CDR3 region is CASRPPRLGARIYGYTF. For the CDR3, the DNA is TGCGCCAGCAGACCCCCACGCTTAGGGGCGAGGATCTATGGCTACACCTTC.

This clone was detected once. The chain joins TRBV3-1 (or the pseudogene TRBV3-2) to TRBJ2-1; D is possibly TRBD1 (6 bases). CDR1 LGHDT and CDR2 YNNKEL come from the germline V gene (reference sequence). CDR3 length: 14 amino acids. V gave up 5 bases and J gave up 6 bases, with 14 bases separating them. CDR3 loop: CASSKGRGTNEQFF. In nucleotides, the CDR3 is TGTGCCAGCAGCAAAGGAAGGGGGACCAATGAGCAGTTCTTC.

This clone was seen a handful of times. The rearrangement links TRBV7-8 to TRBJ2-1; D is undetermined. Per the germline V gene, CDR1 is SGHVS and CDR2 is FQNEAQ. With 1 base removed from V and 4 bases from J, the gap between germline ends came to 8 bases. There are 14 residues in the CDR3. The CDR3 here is CASSLDWAYNEQFF. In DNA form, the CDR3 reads TGTGCCAGCAGCTTAGATTGGGCGTACAATGAGCAGTTCTTC.

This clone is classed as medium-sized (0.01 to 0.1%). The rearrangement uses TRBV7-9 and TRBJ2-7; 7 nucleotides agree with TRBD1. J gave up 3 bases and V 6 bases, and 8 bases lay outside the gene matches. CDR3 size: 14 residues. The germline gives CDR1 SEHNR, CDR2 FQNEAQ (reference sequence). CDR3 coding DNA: TGTGCCAGCAGTCGGACAGGTTCCAGCTACGAGCAGTACTTC. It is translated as CASSRTGSSYEQYF.

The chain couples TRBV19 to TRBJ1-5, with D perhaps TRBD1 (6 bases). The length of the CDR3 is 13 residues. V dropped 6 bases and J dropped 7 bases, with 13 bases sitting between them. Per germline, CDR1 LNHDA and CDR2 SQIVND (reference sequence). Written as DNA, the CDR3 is TGTGCCAGTAGCAAACAGGGCGGGCAGCCCCAGCATTTT. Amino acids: CASSKQGGQPQHF.

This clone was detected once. The CDR3: CASTDRGQSQPQHF. DNA for the CDR3: TGTGCCAGCACCGACAGGGGGCAGAGTCAGCCCCAGCATTTT. This chain uses TRBV6-6 with TRBJ1-5; TRBD1 matches at 10 bases. Germline CDR1 and CDR2: MNHNY and SVGAGI (reference sequence). The CDR3 covers 14 residues. Trimming took 7 bases from V and 6 from J; bases not matched to a gene: 6.

CDR3 loop: CASSWTENSPLHF. CDR3 nucleotide sequence: TGCGCCAGCAGCTGGACAGAAAATTCACCCCTCCACTTT. This rearrangement joins TRBV5-1 to TRBJ1-6; D might be TRBD1 (6 bases). Germline-derived CDR1 and CDR2 are SGHRS and YFSETQ. Trimming stripped 3 bases from V and 7 bases from J, with 8 bases between. This CDR3 region has 13 residues.

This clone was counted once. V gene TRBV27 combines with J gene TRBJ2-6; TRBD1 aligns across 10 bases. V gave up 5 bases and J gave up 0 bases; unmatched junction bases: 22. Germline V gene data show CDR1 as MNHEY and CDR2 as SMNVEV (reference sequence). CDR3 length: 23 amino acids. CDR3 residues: CASSPILLQTGGLSRSGANVLTF. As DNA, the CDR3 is TGTGCCAGCAGTCCAATCTTACTCCAGACAGGGGGCTTATCCCGCTCTGGGGCCAACGTCCTGACTTTC.

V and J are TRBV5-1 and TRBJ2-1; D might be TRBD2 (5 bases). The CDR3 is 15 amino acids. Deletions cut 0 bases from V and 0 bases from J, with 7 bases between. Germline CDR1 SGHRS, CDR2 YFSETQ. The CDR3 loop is CASSLERSSYNEQFF. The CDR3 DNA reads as TGCGCCAGCAGCTTGGAGCGGAGCTCCTACAATGAGCAGTTCTTC.

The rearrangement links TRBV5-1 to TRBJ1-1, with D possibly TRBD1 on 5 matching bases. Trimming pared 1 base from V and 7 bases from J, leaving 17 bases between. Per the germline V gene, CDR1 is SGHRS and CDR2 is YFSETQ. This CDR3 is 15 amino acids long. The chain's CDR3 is CASSLSGPGGGEAFF. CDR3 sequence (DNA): TGCGCCAGCAGCTTGTCGGGGCCCGGGGGTGGTGAAGCTTTCTTT. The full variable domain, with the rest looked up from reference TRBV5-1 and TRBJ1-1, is KAGVTQTPRYLIKTRGQQVTLSCSPISGHRSVSWYQQTPGQGLQFLFEYFSETQRNKGNFPGRFSGRQFSNSRSEMNVSTLELGDSALYLCASSLSGPGGGEAFFGQGTRLTVV.

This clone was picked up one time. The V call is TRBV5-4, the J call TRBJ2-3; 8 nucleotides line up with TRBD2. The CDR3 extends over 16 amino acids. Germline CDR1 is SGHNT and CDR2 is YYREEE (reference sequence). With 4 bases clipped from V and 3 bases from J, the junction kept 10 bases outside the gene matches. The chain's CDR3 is CASSPKGTRGTDTQYF. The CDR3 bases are TGTGCCAGCAGCCCAAAAGGGACTAGAGGAACAGATACGCAGTATTTT.

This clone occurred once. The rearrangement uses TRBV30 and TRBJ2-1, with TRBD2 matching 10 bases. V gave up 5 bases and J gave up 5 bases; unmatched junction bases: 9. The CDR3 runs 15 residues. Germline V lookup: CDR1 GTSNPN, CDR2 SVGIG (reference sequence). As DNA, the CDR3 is TGTGCCTGGGGGAATAGCGGGAGGAAAGACAATGAGCAGTTCTTC. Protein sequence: CAWGNSGRKDNEQFF. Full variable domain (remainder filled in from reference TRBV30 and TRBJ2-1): SQTIHQWPATLVQPVGSPLSLECTVEGTSNPNLYWYRQAAGRGLQLLFYSVGIGQISSEVPQNLSASRPQDRQFILSSKKLLLSDSGFYLCAWGNSGRKDNEQFFGPGTRLTVL.

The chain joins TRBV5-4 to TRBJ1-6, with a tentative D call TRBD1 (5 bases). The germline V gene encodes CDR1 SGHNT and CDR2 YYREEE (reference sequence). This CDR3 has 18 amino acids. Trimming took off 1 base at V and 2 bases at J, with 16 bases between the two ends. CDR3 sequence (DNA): TGTGCCAGCAGCTTGCGGGGGTCTTTAAATACCTATAATTCACCCCTCCACTTT. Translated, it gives CASSLRGSLNTYNSPLHF. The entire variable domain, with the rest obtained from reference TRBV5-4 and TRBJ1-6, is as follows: ETGVTQSPTHLIKTRGQQVTLRCSSQSGHNTVSWYQQALGQGPQFIFQYYREEENGRGNFPPRFSGLQFPNYSSELNVNALELDDSALYLCASSLRGSLNTYNSPLHFGNGTRLTVT.

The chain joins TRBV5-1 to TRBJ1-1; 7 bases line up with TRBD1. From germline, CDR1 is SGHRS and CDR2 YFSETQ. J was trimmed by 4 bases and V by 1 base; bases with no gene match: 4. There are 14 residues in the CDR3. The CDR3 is CASSLRQGATEAFF. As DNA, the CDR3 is TGCGCCAGCAGCTTGAGACAGGGAGCCACTGAAGCTTTCTTT.

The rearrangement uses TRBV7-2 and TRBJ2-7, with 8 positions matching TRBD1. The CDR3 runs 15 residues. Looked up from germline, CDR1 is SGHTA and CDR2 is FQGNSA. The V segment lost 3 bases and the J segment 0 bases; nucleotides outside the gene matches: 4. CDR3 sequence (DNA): TGTGCCAGCAGCTTGACAGGGGCTCTCTCCTACGAGCAGTACTTC. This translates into CASSLTGALSYEQYF.

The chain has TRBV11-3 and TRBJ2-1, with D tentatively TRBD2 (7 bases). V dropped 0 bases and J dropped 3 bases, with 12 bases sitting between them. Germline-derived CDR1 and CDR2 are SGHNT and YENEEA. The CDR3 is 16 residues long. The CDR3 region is CASSLDGGGGYNEQFF. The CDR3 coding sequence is TGTGCCAGCAGCTTAGACGGGGGAGGGGGCTACAATGAGCAGTTCTTC.

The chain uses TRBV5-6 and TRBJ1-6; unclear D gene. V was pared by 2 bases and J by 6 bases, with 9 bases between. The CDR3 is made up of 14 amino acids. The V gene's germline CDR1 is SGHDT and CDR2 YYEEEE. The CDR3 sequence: CASSFGLSNSPLHF. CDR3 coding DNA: TGTGCCAGCAGCTTTGGTCTTAGTAATTCACCCCTCCACTTT.

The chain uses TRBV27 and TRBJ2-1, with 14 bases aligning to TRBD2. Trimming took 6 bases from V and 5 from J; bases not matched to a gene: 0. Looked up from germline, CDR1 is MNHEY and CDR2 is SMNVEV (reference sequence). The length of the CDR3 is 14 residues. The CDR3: CASRGLAGDNEQFF. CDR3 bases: TGTGCCAGCAGGGGACTAGCGGGGGACAATGAGCAGTTCTTC.

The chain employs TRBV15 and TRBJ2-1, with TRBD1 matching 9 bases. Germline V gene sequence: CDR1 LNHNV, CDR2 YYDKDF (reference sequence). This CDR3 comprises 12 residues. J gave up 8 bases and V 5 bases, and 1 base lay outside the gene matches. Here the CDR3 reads CATSGQGYEQFF. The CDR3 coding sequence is TGTGCCACCAGCGGACAGGGGTATGAGCAGTTCTTC. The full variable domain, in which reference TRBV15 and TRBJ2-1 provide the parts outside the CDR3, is DAMVIQNPRYQVTQFGKPVTLSCSQTLNHNVMYWYQQKSSQAPKLLFHYYDKDFNNEADTPDNFQSRRPNTSFCFLDIRSPGLGDTAMYLCATSGQGYEQFFGPGTRLTVL.

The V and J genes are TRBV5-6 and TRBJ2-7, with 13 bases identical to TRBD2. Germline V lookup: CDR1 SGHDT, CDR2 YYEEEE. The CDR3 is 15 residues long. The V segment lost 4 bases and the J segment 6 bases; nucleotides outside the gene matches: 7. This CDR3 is CASSGGLAGDVEQYF. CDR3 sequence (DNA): TGTGCCAGCAGCGGTGGACTAGCGGGAGATGTCGAGCAGTACTTC. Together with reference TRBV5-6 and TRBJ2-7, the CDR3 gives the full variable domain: DAGVTQSPTHLIKTRGQQVTLRCSPKSGHDTVSWYQQALGQGPQFIFQYYEEEERQRGNFPDRFSGHQFPNYSSELNVNALLLGDSALYLCASSGGLAGDVEQYFGPGTRLTVT.

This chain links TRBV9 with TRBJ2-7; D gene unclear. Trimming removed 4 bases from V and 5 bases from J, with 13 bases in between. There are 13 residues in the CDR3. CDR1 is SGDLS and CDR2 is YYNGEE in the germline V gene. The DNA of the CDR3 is TGTGCCAGCAGCCCTTTCGGCCGGGACGAGCAGTACTTC. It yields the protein CASSPFGRDEQYF. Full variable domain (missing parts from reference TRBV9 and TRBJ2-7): DSGVTQTPKHLITATGQRVTLRCSPRSGDLSVYWYQQSLDQGLQFLIQYYNGEERAKGNILERFSAQQFPDLHSELNLSSLELGDSALYFCASSPFGRDEQYFGPGTRLTVT.

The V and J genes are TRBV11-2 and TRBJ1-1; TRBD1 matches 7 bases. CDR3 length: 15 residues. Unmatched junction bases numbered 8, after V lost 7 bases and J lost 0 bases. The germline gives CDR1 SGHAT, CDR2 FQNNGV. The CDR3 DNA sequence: TGTGCCAGCACACAGACAGGGTCCATGAACACTGAAGCTTTCTTT. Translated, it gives CASTQTGSMNTEAFF.

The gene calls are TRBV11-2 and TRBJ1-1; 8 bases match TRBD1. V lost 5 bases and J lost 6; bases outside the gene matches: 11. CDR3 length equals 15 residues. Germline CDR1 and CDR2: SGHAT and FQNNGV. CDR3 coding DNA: TGTGCCAGCAGCCCCGGGACAGGTATAGCCTCTGAAGCTTTCTTT. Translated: CASSPGTGIASEAFF.

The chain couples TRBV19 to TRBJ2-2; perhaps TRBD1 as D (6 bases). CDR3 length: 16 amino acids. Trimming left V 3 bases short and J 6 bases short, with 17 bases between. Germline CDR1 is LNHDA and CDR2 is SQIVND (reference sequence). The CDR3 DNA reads TGTGCCAGTAGTATCAACCCCACAGGGTTCCCCGGGGAGCTGTTTTTT. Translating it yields CASSINPTGFPGELFF. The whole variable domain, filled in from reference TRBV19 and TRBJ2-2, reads DGGITQSPKYLFRKEGQNVTLSCEQNLNHDAMYWYRQDPGQGLRLIYYSQIVNDFQKGDIAEGYSVSREKKESFPLTVTSAQKNPTAFYLCASSINPTGFPGELFFGEGSRLTVL.

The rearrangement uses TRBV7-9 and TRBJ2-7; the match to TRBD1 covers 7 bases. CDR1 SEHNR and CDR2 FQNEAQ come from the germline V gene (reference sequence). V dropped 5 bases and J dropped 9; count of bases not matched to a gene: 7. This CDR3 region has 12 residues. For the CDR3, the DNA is TGTGCCAGCAGCCCGGGACAGAATCGGCAGTACTTC. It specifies CASSPGQNRQYF.